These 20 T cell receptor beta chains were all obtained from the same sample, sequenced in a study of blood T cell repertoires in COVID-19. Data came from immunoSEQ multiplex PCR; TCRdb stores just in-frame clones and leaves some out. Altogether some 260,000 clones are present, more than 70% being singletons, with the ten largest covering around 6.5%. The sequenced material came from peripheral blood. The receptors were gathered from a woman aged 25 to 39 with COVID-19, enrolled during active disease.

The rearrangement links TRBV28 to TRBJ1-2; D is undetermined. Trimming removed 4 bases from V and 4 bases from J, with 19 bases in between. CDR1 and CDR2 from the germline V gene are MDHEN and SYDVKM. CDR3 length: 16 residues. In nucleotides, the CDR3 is TGTGCCAGCAGTTCTTCCCTTTTTTGGGGAGGCTATGGCTACACCTTC. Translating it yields CASSSSLFWGGYGYTF.

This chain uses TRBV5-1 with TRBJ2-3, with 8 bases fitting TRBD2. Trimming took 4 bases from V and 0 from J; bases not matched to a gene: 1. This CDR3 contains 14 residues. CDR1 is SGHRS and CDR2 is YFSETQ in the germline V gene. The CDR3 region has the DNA TGCGCCAGCAGCCGGGGGGGTAGCACAGATACGCAGTATTTT. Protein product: CASSRGGSTDTQYF.

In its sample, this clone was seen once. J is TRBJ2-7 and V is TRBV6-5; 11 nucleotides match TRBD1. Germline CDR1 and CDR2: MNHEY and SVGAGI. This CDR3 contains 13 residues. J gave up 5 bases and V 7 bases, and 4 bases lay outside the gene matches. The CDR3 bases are TGTGCCAGCAAGATGGGACAGGGGGACGAGCAGTACGTC. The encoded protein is CASKMGQGDEQYV.

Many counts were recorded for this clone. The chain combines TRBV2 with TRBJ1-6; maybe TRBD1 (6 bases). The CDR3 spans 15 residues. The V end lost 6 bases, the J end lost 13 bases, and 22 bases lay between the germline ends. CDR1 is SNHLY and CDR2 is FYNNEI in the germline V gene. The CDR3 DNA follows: TGTGCCAGCAGGATTCAACAGGGTTCCCTTCTCCCCCTCCACTTT. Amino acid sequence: CASRIQQGSLLPLHF.

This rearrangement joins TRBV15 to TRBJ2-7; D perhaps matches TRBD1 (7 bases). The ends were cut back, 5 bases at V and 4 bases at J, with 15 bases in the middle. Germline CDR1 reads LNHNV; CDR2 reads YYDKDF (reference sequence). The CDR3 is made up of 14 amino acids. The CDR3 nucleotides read TGTGCCACCAGCGTGGAGGGGGCGGCATACGAGCAGTACTTC. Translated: CATSVEGAAYEQYF. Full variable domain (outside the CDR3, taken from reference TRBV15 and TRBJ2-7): DAMVIQNPRYQVTQFGKPVTLSCSQTLNHNVMYWYQQKSSQAPKLLFHYYDKDFNNEADTPDNFQSRRPNTSFCFLDIRSPGLGDTAMYLCATSVEGAAYEQYFGPGTRLTVT.

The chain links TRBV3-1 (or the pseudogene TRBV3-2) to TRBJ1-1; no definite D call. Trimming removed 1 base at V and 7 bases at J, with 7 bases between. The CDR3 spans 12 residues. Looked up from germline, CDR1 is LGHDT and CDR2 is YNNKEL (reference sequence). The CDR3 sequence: CASSQVTGEAFF. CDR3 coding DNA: TGTGCCAGCAGCCAAGTAACGGGTGAAGCTTTCTTT.

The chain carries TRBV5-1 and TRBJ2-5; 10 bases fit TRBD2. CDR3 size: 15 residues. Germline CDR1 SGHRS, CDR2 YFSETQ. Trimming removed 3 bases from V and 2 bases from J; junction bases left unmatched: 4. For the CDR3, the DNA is TGCGCCAGCAGCTCTCTAGCGGGGGAGCAAGAGACCCAGTACTTC. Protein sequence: CASSSLAGEQETQYF.

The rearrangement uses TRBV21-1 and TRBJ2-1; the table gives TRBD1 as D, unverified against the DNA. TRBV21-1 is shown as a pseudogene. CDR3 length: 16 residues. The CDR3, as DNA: TGTGCCAGCAGCATACCGCCCGGGACAGGGCACAATGAGCAGTTCTTC. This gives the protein CASSIPPGTGHNEQFF.

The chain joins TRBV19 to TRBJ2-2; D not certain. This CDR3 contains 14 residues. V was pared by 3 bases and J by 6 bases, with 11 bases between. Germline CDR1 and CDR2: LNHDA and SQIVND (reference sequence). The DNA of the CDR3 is TGTGCCAGTAGTATGTTCGTACGGTCCGGGGAGCTGTTTTTT. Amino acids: CASSMFVRSGELFF.

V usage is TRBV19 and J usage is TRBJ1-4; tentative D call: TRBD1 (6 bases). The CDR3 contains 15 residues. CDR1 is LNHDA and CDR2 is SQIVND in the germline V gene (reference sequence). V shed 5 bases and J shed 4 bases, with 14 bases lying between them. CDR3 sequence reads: CASSPRTDFNEKLFF. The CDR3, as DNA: TGTGCCAGTAGTCCCCGGACAGATTTTAATGAAAAACTGTTTTTT.

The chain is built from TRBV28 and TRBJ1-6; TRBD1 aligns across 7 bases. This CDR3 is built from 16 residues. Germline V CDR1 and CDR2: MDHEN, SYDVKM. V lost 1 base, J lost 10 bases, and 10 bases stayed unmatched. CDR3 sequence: CASSLYETGDRSPLHF. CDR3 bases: TGTGCCAGCAGTTTATACGAAACAGGGGATCGGTCACCCCTCCACTTT.

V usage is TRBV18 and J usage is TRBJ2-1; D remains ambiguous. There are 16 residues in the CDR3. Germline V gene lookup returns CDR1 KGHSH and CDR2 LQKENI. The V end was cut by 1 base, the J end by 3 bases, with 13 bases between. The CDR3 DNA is TGTGCCAGCTCACCACGACTTAGCAGTAACTACAATGAGCAGTTCTTC. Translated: CASSPRLSSNYNEQFF.

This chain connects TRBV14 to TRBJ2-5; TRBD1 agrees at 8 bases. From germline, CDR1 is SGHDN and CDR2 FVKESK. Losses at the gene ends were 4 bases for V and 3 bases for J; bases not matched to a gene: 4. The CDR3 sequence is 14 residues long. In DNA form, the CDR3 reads TGTGCCAGCAGCCCCGCGGACAGGGAAGAGACCCAGTACTTC. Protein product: CASSPADREETQYF.

CDR3 loop: CASSPSGGTSHEQYF. CDR3 bases: TGTGCCAGCAGTCCTAGCGGGGGGACATCCCACGAGCAGTACTTC. This chain joins TRBV28 and TRBJ2-7, with 11 bases matching TRBD2. The CDR3 is 15 residues long. V trimming: 5 bases; J trimming: 5 bases; junction bases outside the gene matches: 8. Looked up from germline, CDR1 is MDHEN and CDR2 is SYDVKM.

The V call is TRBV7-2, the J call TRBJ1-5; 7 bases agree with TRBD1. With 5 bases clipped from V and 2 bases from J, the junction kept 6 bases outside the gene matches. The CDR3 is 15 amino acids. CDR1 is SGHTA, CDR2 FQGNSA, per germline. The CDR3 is CASSHETGRNQPQHF. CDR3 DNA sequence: TGTGCCAGCAGCCACGAGACAGGGCGCAATCAGCCCCAGCATTTT.

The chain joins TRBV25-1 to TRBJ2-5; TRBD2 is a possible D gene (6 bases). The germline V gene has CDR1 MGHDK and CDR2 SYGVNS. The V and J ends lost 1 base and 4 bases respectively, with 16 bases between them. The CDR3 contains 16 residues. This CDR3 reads CASSESRGQGGETQYF. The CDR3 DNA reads TGTGCCAGCAGTGAATCGAGAGGGCAGGGAGGAGAGACCCAGTACTTC.

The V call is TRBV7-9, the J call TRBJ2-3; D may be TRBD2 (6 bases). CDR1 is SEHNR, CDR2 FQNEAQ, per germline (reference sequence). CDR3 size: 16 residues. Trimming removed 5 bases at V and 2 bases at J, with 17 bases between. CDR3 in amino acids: CASSPGGSLYTDTQYF. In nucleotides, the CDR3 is TGTGCCAGCAGCCCAGGAGGGTCCCTTTACACAGATACGCAGTATTTT.

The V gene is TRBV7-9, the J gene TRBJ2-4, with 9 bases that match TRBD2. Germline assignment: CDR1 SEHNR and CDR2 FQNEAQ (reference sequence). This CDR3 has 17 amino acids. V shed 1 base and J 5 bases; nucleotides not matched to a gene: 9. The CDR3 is CASSLVGSGRGENIQYF. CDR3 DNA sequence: TGTGCCAGCAGCTTAGTGGGTAGCGGGAGAGGGGAAAACATTCAGTACTTC.

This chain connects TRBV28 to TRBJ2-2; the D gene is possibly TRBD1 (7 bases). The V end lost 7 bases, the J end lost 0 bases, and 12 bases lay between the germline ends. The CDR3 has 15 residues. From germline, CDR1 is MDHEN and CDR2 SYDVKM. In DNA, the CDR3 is TGTGCCAGCACTCAGGGGGGACCGAACACCGGGGAGCTGTTTTTT. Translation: CASTQGGPNTGELFF.

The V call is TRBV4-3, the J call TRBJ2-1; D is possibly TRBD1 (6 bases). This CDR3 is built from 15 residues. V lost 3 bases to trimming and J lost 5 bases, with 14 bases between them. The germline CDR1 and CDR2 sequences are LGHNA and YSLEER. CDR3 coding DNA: TGCGCCAGCAGCCAGGACCAGGGGACCCACAATGAGCAGTTCTTC. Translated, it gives CASSQDQGTHNEQFF.